Listed below are T cell receptor beta chains from one sample, sequenced in a study of T cell responses to AZD1222 COVID-19 vaccine. The method was immunoSEQ multiplex PCR; TCRdb's version includes in-frame clones alone and lacks a portion of them. The sample yields fewer than 70,000 clones, around nine tenths seen once. The sample here was peripheral blood, taken on day 0 of AZD1222 vaccination. The source is an adult in good health. CDR3s include the opening cysteine and the closing phenylalanine or tryptophan. D genes are given only for firm matches. The size entry is marked missing in some rows and otherwise reads once, few, many or a size class.

NA	TRBV27	TRBJ2-6	NA	CASRGGLGSGANVLTF	TGTGCCTCAAGGGGGGGATTAGGCTCTGGGGCCAACGTCCTGACTTTC
NA	TRBV3-1/TRBV3-2	TRBJ1-2	NA	CASSPLGNNYGYTF	TGTGCCAGCAGCCCTTTAGGGAACAACTATGGCTACACCTTC
NA	TRBV23-1	TRBJ2-1	NA	CASSQKEFHSYNEQFF	TGCGCCAGCAGTCAAAAAGAATTCCACTCCTACAATGAGCAGTTCTTC
TRBD2	TRBV11-3	TRBJ2-3	NA	CASSVQTSGGTDTQYF	TGTGCCAGCAGCGTCCAGACTAGCGGGGGCACAGATACGCAGTATTTT
NA	TRBV5-1	TRBJ2-7	NA	CASSLGESRHEQYF	TGCGCCAGCAGCTTGGGGGAGTCTCGCCACGAGCAGTACTTC
NA	TRBV6-5	TRBJ1-4	NA	CASSRGATNEKLFF	TGTGCCAGCAGTCGAGGGGCAACTAATGAAAAACTGTTTTTT
NA	TRBV6-5	TRBJ2-3	NA	CASRVTGLSSQYF	TGTGCCAGCAGAGTAACAGGTCTCTCTTCGCAGTATTTT
NA	TRBV9	TRBJ1-1	NA	CASSMDLLNTEAFF	TGTGCCAGCAGCATGGACCTACTGAACACTGAAGCTTTCTTT
TRBD2	TRBV9	TRBJ2-5	NA	CASSVGLAGLETQYF	TGTGCCAGCAGCGTAGGACTAGCGGGGTTAGAGACCCAGTACTTC
NA	TRBV5-5	TRBJ2-5	NA	CASSISLGREETQYF	TGTGCCAGCAGCATATCCTTAGGCAGGGAAGAGACCCAGTACTTC
NA	TRBV5-1	TRBJ1-4	once	CASSSGSSWTNEKLFF	TGCGCCAGCAGCTCGGGGTCCAGTTGGACTAATGAAAAACTGTTTTTT
TRBD2	TRBV4-1	TRBJ2-7	NA	CASSQDDGGGYEQYF	TGCGCCAGCAGCCAAGATGACGGGGGGGGCTACGAGCAGTACTTC
NA	TRBV10-3	TRBJ1-5	NA	CAIRGGSNQPQHF	TGTGCCATCAGGGGAGGCTCCAATCAGCCCCAGCATTTT